This is a list of T cell receptor beta chains from one sample in a study of tumor and adjacent non-tumor tissue in lung cancer. TCRdb redid the calling of the multiplex PCR reads with MiXCR, one entry per CDR3 protein. Here the sample spans 55,000 to 65,000 distinct CDR3 sequences, around two thirds being singletons. Source material: distant non-tumor lung tissue. The receptors derive from a man between 65 and 85 years old with non-small cell lung cancer. Each CDR3 is given with its conserved first and last residue. D genes are given only for firm matches. A clone size is listed for some rows: how often the clone was seen (once, few, many), or a class if it is expanded.

d_gene,j_gene,v_gene,abundance,CDR3nt,CDR3aa
.,TRBJ2-5,TRBV12-3/TRBV12-4,many,TGTGCCAGCAGCCCGGGGGCGAAGACCCAGTACTTC,CASSPGAKTQYF
.,TRBJ1-5,TRBV6-5,.,TGTGCCACTAGCCGAATACAGGCGAATCAGCCCCAGCACTTT,CATSRIQANQPQHF
TRBD2,TRBJ2-7,TRBV20-1,many,TGCAGTGCTACGACTAGCGGGGGGGCTCTACCCTACGAGCAGTACTTC,CSATTSGGALPYEQYF
TRBD1,TRBJ1-2,TRBV7-9,.,TGTGTCAGCAGCTCAGACAGGGAGCGAGGTTACACCTTC,CVSSSDRERGYTF
TRBD1,TRBJ2-7,TRBV30,many,TGTGCCTGGAGTGTAGGGGGCATCTACGAGCAGTACTTC,CAWSVGGIYEQYF
.,TRBJ2-7,TRBV14,few,TGTGCCAGCAGCCCGAGGGGCCACCTGGGTGAGCAGTACTTC,CASSPRGHLGEQYF
.,TRBJ2-3,TRBV11-2,.,TGTGCCAGCAGCCCCACAGGTATCCATACAGATATGCAGTATTTT,CASSPTGIHTDMQYF
.,TRBJ1-2,TRBV6-5,.,TGTGCCAGCAGTTTGAACGACAGGTTCTATGACTACACCTTC,CASSLNDRFYDYTF
.,TRBJ2-5,TRBV5-8,once,TGTGCCAGCAGCACGCAGGGTCTAGAGACCCGGTACTTC,CASSTQGLETRYF
.,TRBJ2-5,TRBV20-1,many,TGCAGTGCTACAACCGGGGCCCTGACAGGGACCCAGTACTTC,CSATTGALTGTQYF
TRBD2,TRBJ2-1,TRBV20-1,few,TGCAGTGCTAGAGATCTTTTGCTAGCGGGGGGGCACAATGAGCAGTTCTTC,CSARDLLLAGGHNEQFF
TRBD2,TRBJ2-3,TRBV30,.,TGTGCCTGGGGGGGCGCATTCGGGACTAGCGGGGACGATAAGCAGTATTTT,CAWGGAFGTSGDDKQYF